One and the same sample provided the 21 T cell receptor beta chains below, sequenced in a study of T cell repertoires in urothelial bladder cancer. Some clones are missing from TCRdb's copy, which holds only in-frame ones; the method was immunoSEQ multiplex PCR. The table lists 13,000 or so clones, 60% to 70% of them singletons. The source material was tumor-infiltrating cells from bladder cancer. All receptors derive from a human donor with urothelial carcinoma.

This chain connects TRBV18 to TRBJ2-2; TRBD1 aligns across 8 bases. The CDR3 has 16 amino acids. CDR1 KGHSH and CDR2 LQKENI come from the germline V gene. V lost 3 bases to trimming and J lost 1 base; unmatched junction nucleotides: 4. The CDR3 sequence: CASSPIGQGNTGELFF. In DNA form, the CDR3 reads TGTGCCAGCTCACCCATAGGACAGGGGAACACCGGGGAGCTGTTTTTT.

J is TRBJ2-3 and V is TRBV11-2; D perhaps matches TRBD2 (6 bases). V was pared by 1 base and J by 1 base, with 9 bases between. CDR3 size: 15 residues. Germline CDR1 reads SGHAT; CDR2 reads FQNNGV. The CDR3 loop is CASSLVVAGTDTQYF. In DNA form, the CDR3 reads TGTGCCAGCAGCTTAGTGGTAGCGGGCACAGATACGCAGTATTTT.

This clone was recorded a few times. The chain recombines TRBV30 with TRBJ1-1, with D hard to call. V was shortened by 5 bases and J by 4 bases, with 8 bases between the two germline ends. The CDR3 extends over 11 amino acids. Germline V lookup: CDR1 GTSNPN, CDR2 SVGIG (reference sequence). CDR3 DNA: TGTGCCTGGGTCACTCCCACTGAAGCTTTCTTT. Translated: CAWVTPTEAFF.

The J gene is TRBJ1-3, the V gene TRBV7-9; D not resolved. CDR3 length: 15 amino acids. Germline assignment: CDR1 SEHNR and CDR2 FQNEAQ (reference sequence). V was trimmed by 5 bases and J by 2 bases, leaving 13 bases between them. CDR3 nucleotide sequence: TGTGCCAGCAGCCGCCCACGAGGGACTGGAAACACCATATATTTT. Protein: CASSRPRGTGNTIYF.

The rearrangement joins TRBV7-2 to TRBJ2-7; 7 positions agree with TRBD2. The CDR3 is 15 amino acids. The V gene's germline CDR1 is SGHTA and CDR2 FQGNSA. The ends lost 5 bases at V and 0 bases at J; junction bases unmatched: 7. The CDR3 DNA sequence: TGTGCCAGCAGCCCTCAGCGGGGAAGCTCCTACGAGCAGTACGTC. It codes for CASSPQRGSSYEQYV.

This chain links TRBV7-3 with TRBJ2-3, with D uncertain. The CDR3 sequence is 15 residues long. Germline CDR1 SGHTA, CDR2 FQGTGA. V lost 6 bases, J lost 0 bases, and 13 bases lay in between. CDR3 coding DNA: TGTGCCAGCAGTCCTGACTTAAGGAGCACAGATACGCAGTATTTT. Residues: CASSPDLRSTDTQYF.

This clone is judged medium-sized. The CDR3 is CASSLDGGGWGYTF. In DNA, the CDR3 is TGTGCCAGCAGCTTAGACGGAGGGGGTTGGGGCTACACCTTC. The chain is built from TRBV7-2 and TRBJ1-2; the D gene is possibly TRBD1 (6 bases). CDR3 size: 14 residues. V was shortened by 1 base and J by 8 bases, with 14 bases between the two germline ends. Germline V gene data show CDR1 as SGHTA and CDR2 as FQGNSA.

V usage is TRBV19 and J usage is TRBJ1-1, with 7 bases identical to TRBD1. V lost 6 bases, J lost 1 base, and 8 bases stayed unmatched. The CDR3 sequence is 15 residues long. Germline-derived CDR1 and CDR2 are LNHDA and SQIVND (reference sequence). In DNA form, the CDR3 reads TGTGCCAGTAGCAGCGTACGGACAGGGAACACTGAAGCTTTCTTT. Encoded protein: CASSSVRTGNTEAFF.

V is TRBV11-2 and J is TRBJ2-3; the D is unclear. The CDR3 extends over 16 amino acids. Germline assignment: CDR1 SGHAT and CDR2 FQNNGV. The germline V and J ends were trimmed by 2 bases and 3 bases, with 15 bases remaining between them. As DNA, the CDR3 is TGTGCCAGCAGCTTAAGGTTTGGGGATAGAACAGATACGCAGTATTTT. It encodes CASSLRFGDRTDTQYF.

The CDR3 sequence: CASRTMNYEQYF. The CDR3 coding sequence is TGTGCCAGCAGAACCATGAACTACGAGCAGTACTTC. The J gene is TRBJ2-7, the V gene TRBV6-5; unclear D gene. Trimming removed 6 bases at V and 3 bases at J, with 9 bases between. Germline-derived CDR1 and CDR2 are MNHEY and SVGAGI. The length of the CDR3 is 12 residues.

The J gene is TRBJ2-2, the V gene TRBV9; D is uncertain. CDR3 size: 14 residues. V lost 0 bases and J 7 bases, leaving 10 bases between the germline ends. Germline V gives CDR1 SGDLS, CDR2 YYNGEE. CDR3 protein: CASSVDSPHGELFF. Written as DNA, the CDR3 is TGTGCCAGCAGCGTAGACAGTCCACACGGGGAGCTGTTTTTT.

This rearrangement joins TRBV4-1 to TRBJ2-1, with TRBD2 identical over 12 bases. Looked up from germline, CDR1 is MGHRA and CDR2 is YSYEKL. This CDR3 spans 16 amino acids. Trimming took 4 bases from V and 6 from J; bases not matched to a gene: 7. CDR3 protein: CASSLYPTSGGNEQFF. CDR3 in DNA: TGCGCCAGCAGCCTTTACCCGACTAGCGGGGGCAATGAGCAGTTCTTC.

V gene TRBV5-8 combines with J gene TRBJ1-5; D ambiguous. Germline-derived CDR1 and CDR2 are SGHTS and YDEGEE. V shed 4 bases and J shed 2 bases, with 19 bases lying between them. The CDR3 sequence is 17 residues long. In DNA form, the CDR3 reads TGTGCCAGCAGCGACCCCACCCCGGGGAGAGGCAATCAGCCCCAGCATTTT. Amino acids: CASSDPTPGRGNQPQHF.

The chain uses TRBV4-1 and TRBJ1-2, with D perhaps TRBD1 (6 bases). The V and J ends lost 0 bases and 7 bases respectively, with 12 bases between them. The CDR3 sequence is 14 residues long. CDR1 is MGHRA and CDR2 is YSYEKL in the germline V gene. CDR3 in DNA: TGCGCCAGCAGCCAAGATCGGCGGGGGCCTGGCTACACCTTC. Its protein is CASSQDRRGPGYTF.

The chain links TRBV4-3 to TRBJ2-7; D perhaps matches TRBD1 (5 bases). Germline CDR1 reads LGHNA; CDR2 reads YSLEER. V lost 1 base and J lost 6, with 13 bases in between. The CDR3 is 14 residues long. CDR3 sequence: CASSQGVRAGEQYF. The CDR3 coding sequence is TGCGCCAGCAGCCAAGGTGTCAGGGCAGGCGAGCAGTACTTC.

In this sample, this clone is medium-sized. V gene TRBV19 combines with J gene TRBJ1-4; D perhaps matches TRBD1 (5 bases). The CDR3 sequence is 15 residues long. Germline loops: CDR1 LNHDA, CDR2 SQIVND (reference sequence). V lost 3 bases to trimming and J lost 8 bases, with 16 bases between them. Here the CDR3 reads CASSMMGTEGEKLFF. CDR3 nucleotides: TGTGCCAGTAGTATGATGGGAACAGAGGGGGAAAAACTGTTTTTT.

The CDR3: CASSVGYHSNQPQHF. Here the CDR3 DNA reads TGTGCCAGCAGCGTAGGTTACCACTCCAATCAGCCCCAGCATTTT. The chain couples TRBV9 to TRBJ1-5; D unclear. The germline V gene encodes CDR1 SGDLS and CDR2 YYNGEE. The ends were cut back, 0 bases at V and 3 bases at J, with 10 bases in the middle. This CDR3 contains 15 residues.

In nucleotides, the CDR3 is TGTGCCAGCAGCTTAGATGATTTCGCAGGAGCGAACACTGAAGCTTTCTTT. This translates into CASSLDDFAGANTEAFF. The chain recombines TRBV11-2 with TRBJ1-1; D unclear. The CDR3 covers 17 residues. V shed 0 bases and J shed 1 base, with 15 bases lying between them. Germline V lookup: CDR1 SGHAT, CDR2 FQNNGV.

The genes are TRBV11-3 and TRBJ2-5; 8 bases match TRBD2. Germline V gene sequence: CDR1 SGHNT, CDR2 YENEEA. The trim removed 0 bases at V and 7 bases at J, leaving 7 bases unmatched. The CDR3 covers 15 residues. CDR3 sequence (DNA): TGTGCCAGCAGCTTAGATCCGCGGGGGGTAGGGACCCAGTACTTC. The encoded protein is CASSLDPRGVGTQYF.

V gene TRBV7-9 combines with J gene TRBJ2-7, with 9 positions matching TRBD1. Looked up from germline, CDR1 is SEHNR and CDR2 is FQNEAQ (reference sequence). The V gene end was trimmed by 3 bases and the J gene end by 5 bases; junction bases not matched to a gene: 5. The CDR3 runs 14 residues. CDR3 in amino acids: CASSFRDRVHEQYF. CDR3 sequence (DNA): TGTGCCAGCAGCTTCCGGGACAGGGTCCACGAGCAGTACTTC.

This clone was recorded once. The chain recombines TRBV5-1 with TRBJ2-3; the match to TRBD2 covers 8 bases. Germline V gene data show CDR1 as SGHRS and CDR2 as YFSETQ. V shed 5 bases, J shed 2 bases, and the junction held 4 bases outside the gene matches. The CDR3 contains 14 residues. The CDR3 protein is CASRLAENTDTQYF. The CDR3 nucleotides read TGCGCCAGCAGACTAGCGGAAAACACAGATACGCAGTATTTT.